This T cell receptor (beta chain) derives from a study of cytomegalovirus exposure and HLA in healthy donors. The PCR made use of 60 Vbeta and 13 Jbeta primers. Generated by immunoSEQ multiplex PCR, the TCRdb table keeps only in-frame clones and is missing some. The sample shows approximately 170,000 clones, approximately 75% of them seen only once. The V gene's germline CDR1 is WNHNN and CDR2 SYGVQD (reference sequence). This CDR3 has 19 residues. The V gene end was trimmed by 8 bases and the J gene end by 0 bases; junction bases not matched to a gene: 11. This clone has a single count. This sequence was found in a girl between 10 and 17 years old in good health and CMV-seronegative. The sequencing input was PBMCs. The rearrangement uses TRBV10-1 and TRBJ1-6; 12 nucleotides align to TRBD1. CDR3 amino acids: CASGGQGADFSSYNSPLHF. The CDR3, as DNA: TGCGCCAGCGGGGGACAGGGGGCCGACTTTAGCTCCTATAATTCACCCCTCCACTTT.